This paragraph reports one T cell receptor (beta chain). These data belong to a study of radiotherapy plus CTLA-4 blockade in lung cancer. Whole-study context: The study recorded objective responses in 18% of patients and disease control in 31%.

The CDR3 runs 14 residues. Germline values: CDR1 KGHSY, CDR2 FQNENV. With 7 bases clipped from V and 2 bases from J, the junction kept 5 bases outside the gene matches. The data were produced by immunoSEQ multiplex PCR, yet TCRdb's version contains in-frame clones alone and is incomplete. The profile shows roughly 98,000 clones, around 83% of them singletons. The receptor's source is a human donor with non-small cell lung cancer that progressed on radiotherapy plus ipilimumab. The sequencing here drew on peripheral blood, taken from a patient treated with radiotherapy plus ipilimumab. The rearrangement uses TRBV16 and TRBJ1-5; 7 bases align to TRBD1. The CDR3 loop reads CASKRGRGNQPQHF. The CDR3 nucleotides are TGTGCCAGCAAAAGGGGGCGAGGCAATCAGCCCCAGCATTTT.